The T cell receptor (beta chain) described here comes from a study of patients and donors after allogeneic stem cell transplantation. This CDR3 contains 16 residues. Germline CDR1 reads MNHNS; CDR2 reads SASEGT. The V and J ends lost 5 bases and 5 bases respectively, with 19 bases between them. A single record per CDR3 protein comes from TCRdb applying MiXCR to the RT-PCR reads. The sample shows about a million distinct CDR3 sequences, roughly 18% of them seen only once. This TCR came from a human donor who was either an allogeneic HSCT recipient or a stem cell or donor lymphocyte infusion donor (not recorded which). It is not recorded whose cells these are; they may come from a transplant donor. Sequenced: blood, either unsorted or a sorted T cell fraction (not recorded which). The chain employs TRBV6-1 and TRBJ2-1, with D perhaps matching TRBD2 (7 bases). This CDR3 reads CASSQHAGGLNNEQFF. The CDR3 region has the DNA TGTGCCAGCAGTCAACACGCCGGGGGGCTAAACAATGAGCAGTTCTTC.